These 16 T cell receptor beta chains originate from one sample sequenced in a study of shared clonotypes between healthy human individuals. Data came from immunoSEQ multiplex PCR; TCRdb stores just in-frame clones and leaves some out. The sample carries roughly 1,100,000 clones, approximately 68% recorded once. The specimen sequenced was memory CD4+ T cells sorted from blood. Specified subset: CD45RA-negative fraction. Receptors originate from a man in his late teens or twenties in good health.

Only a few counts were recorded for this clone. The genes are TRBV5-1 and TRBJ1-1; D is ambiguous. The CDR3 has 14 amino acids. V shed 4 bases and J shed 4 bases, with 14 bases lying between them. The germline V gene encodes CDR1 SGHRS and CDR2 YFSETQ. For the CDR3, the DNA is TGCGCCAGCAGCCGGCAAGGTGAGTCCACTGAAGCTTTCTTT. This codes for CASSRQGESTEAFF.

The V gene is TRBV7-2, the J gene TRBJ2-7; 13 bases line up with TRBD2. The junction had 4 bases not matched to a gene; V was cut back by 8 bases and J by 3 bases. This CDR3 contains 14 residues. Germline CDR1 and CDR2: SGHTA and FQGNSA. The CDR3 DNA follows: TGTGCCAGCGTCAGGACTAGCGGGAGCTACGAGCAGTACTTC. Protein product: CASVRTSGSYEQYF. The variable domain in full, completed from reference TRBV7-2 and TRBJ2-7, reads GAGVSQSPSNKVTEKGKDVELRCDPISGHTALYWYRQSLGQGLEFLIYFQGNSAPDKSGLPSDRFSAERTGGSVSTLTIQRTQQEDSAVYLCASVRTSGSYEQYFGPGTRLTVT.

The V call is TRBV6-6, the J call TRBJ2-5; D is ambiguous. Trimming took off 7 bases at V and 7 bases at J, with 16 bases between the two ends. The CDR3 runs to 13 residues. From germline, CDR1 is MNHNY and CDR2 SVGAGI (reference sequence). The CDR3 DNA sequence: TGTGCCAGCATAGAAGGGCTTCCGGGGACCCAGTACTTC. Encoded protein: CASIEGLPGTQYF.

This rearrangement joins TRBV4-3 to TRBJ1-4, with unresolved D. CDR3 length equals 15 residues. Trimming stripped 4 bases from V and 8 bases from J, with 17 bases between. The germline CDR1 and CDR2 sequences are LGHNA and YSLEER. CDR3 sequence (DNA): TGCGCCAGCAGCCGGCATAATTCAGGAGGCGAAAAACTGTTTTTT. Translating it yields CASSRHNSGGEKLFF.

This clone has just a few counts. This chain connects TRBV10-3 to TRBJ1-1; D uncertain. CDR1 is ENHRY and CDR2 is SYGVKD in the germline V gene. V lost 4 bases and J 5 bases, leaving 5 bases between the germline ends. CDR3 length: 11 amino acids. The CDR3 bases are TGTGCCATCAGTGCCTCAACTGAAGCTTTCTTT. Encoded protein: CAISASTEAFF.

This clone came up once. The rearrangement uses TRBV7-2 and TRBJ2-3, with D possibly being TRBD1 or TRBD2 (5 bases each). CDR3 length: 15 residues. Looked up from germline, CDR1 is SGHTA and CDR2 is FQGNSA. V gave up 0 bases and J gave up 1 base, with 8 bases separating them. CDR3 coding DNA: TGTGCCAGCAGCTTAGCGGGACGTGGCACAGATACGCAGTATTTT. It translates to CASSLAGRGTDTQYF.

The chain carries TRBV2 and TRBJ2-7; 7 bases fit TRBD2. V lost 8 bases, J lost 7 bases, and 11 bases stayed unmatched. CDR1 and CDR2 from the germline V gene are SNHLY and FYNNEI. The CDR3 is 13 residues long. CDR3 amino acids: CASGGDPAREQYF. The CDR3, as DNA: TGTGCCAGCGGGGGGGACCCGGCGAGGGAGCAGTACTTC.

This clone occurred once. For the CDR3, the DNA is TGCGCCAGCAGCTTGGGGAATAATTCACCCCTCCACTTT. This encodes CASSLGNNSPLHF. The chain is built from TRBV5-1 and TRBJ1-6; no definite D call. Trimming cost V 0 bases and J 5 bases, with 3 bases left between them. The germline gives CDR1 SGHRS, CDR2 YFSETQ. This CDR3 is built from 13 residues.

The V and J genes are TRBV7-2 and TRBJ2-1; D gene uncertain. Trimming stripped 5 bases from V and 6 bases from J, with 14 bases between. The length of the CDR3 is 14 residues. In germline, CDR1 is SGHTA, CDR2 FQGNSA. CDR3 protein: CASSLTRVTNEQFF. For the CDR3, the DNA is TGTGCCAGCAGCCTAACCCGGGTTACCAATGAGCAGTTCTTC. The variable domain in full, with the rest retrieved from reference TRBV7-2 and TRBJ2-1, is GAGVSQSPSNKVTEKGKDVELRCDPISGHTALYWYRQSLGQGLEFLIYFQGNSAPDKSGLPSDRFSAERTGGSVSTLTIQRTQQEDSAVYLCASSLTRVTNEQFFGPGTRLTVL.

This chain uses TRBV7-8 with TRBJ1-6; D unresolved. Germline V gives CDR1 SGHVS, CDR2 FQNEAQ. V gave up 2 bases and J gave up 0 bases, with 8 bases separating them. The CDR3 covers 16 residues. In nucleotides, the CDR3 is TGTGCCAGCAGCTTACGGCAGTTCTCCTATAATTCACCCCTCCACTTT. Protein: CASSLRQFSYNSPLHF.

The chain recombines TRBV19 with TRBJ2-5, with D possibly TRBD2 on 6 matching bases. Germline loops: CDR1 LNHDA, CDR2 SQIVND (reference sequence). V was trimmed by 5 bases and J by 4 bases, leaving 14 bases between them. CDR3 length: 14 residues. The CDR3 DNA sequence: TGTGCCAGTAGTCCTGGGACTGCCACAGAGACCCAGTACTTC. Translation gives CASSPGTATETQYF.

In its sample, this clone was seen once. The chain is built from TRBV19 and TRBJ1-2; TRBD1 agrees at 10 bases. Germline-derived CDR1 and CDR2 are LNHDA and SQIVND (reference sequence). CDR3 length: 13 amino acids. V lost 6 bases and J lost 7; bases outside the gene matches: 5. This CDR3 is CASSPGTGAGYTF. The CDR3 coding sequence is TGTGCCAGTAGCCCGGGGACAGGGGCTGGCTACACCTTC.

The sample holds a few counts of this clone. The CDR3 coding sequence is TGCGCCAGCAGCCAATTGGCAGATAGCAATCAGCCCCAGCATTTT. Protein product: CASSQLADSNQPQHF. V usage is TRBV4-3 and J usage is TRBJ1-5, with D uncertain. The CDR3 runs to 15 residues. Trimming removed 2 bases at V and 0 bases at J, with 8 bases between. Germline V gene lookup returns CDR1 LGHNA and CDR2 YSLEER.

This clone was observed a few times. The V gene is TRBV2, the J gene TRBJ2-3, with D possibly TRBD2 on 6 matching bases. The CDR3 sequence is 15 residues long. V dropped 0 bases and J dropped 5 bases, with 12 bases sitting between them. The germline V gene encodes CDR1 SNHLY and CDR2 FYNNEI. The CDR3, as DNA: TGTGCCAGCAGTGAAGCGCTTCTGGAGGGAGATACGCAGTATTTT. Protein product: CASSEALLEGDTQYF.

CDR3 sequence (DNA): TGTGCCAGCTCACTGGTAAGCGGGGGGGCCGTGAATGAGCAGTTCTTC. Encoded protein: CASSLVSGGAVNEQFF. The gene calls are TRBV18 and TRBJ2-1, with 10 bases that match TRBD2. The length of the CDR3 is 16 residues. V was clipped by 4 bases and J by 7 bases; unmatched bases: 10. CDR1 is KGHSH and CDR2 is LQKENI in the germline V gene.

This clone appeared a few times. The V call is TRBV7-2, the J call TRBJ2-2, with a weak D call TRBD1 (6 bases). The CDR3 length is 16 residues. The V gene's germline CDR1 is SGHTA and CDR2 FQGNSA. V was trimmed by 5 bases and J by 4 bases, leaving 17 bases between them. DNA for the CDR3: TGTGCCAGCAGCCCCGGAGGCAGGGGAAGCACCGGGGAGCTGTTTTTT. This translates into CASSPGGRGSTGELFF.